What follows are 5 T cell receptor beta chains derived from one specimen sequenced in a study of shared clonotypes between healthy human individuals. Here immunoSEQ multiplex PCR was the method, and the copy in TCRdb shows in-frame clones only, minus some. The sample yields 600,000 to 800,000 clones, over 60% seen once. Sequenced input: memory CD4+ T cells sorted from blood. Subset noted: CD45RA-negative fraction. The receptors come from a woman aged 25-40 years in good health.

The chain employs TRBV5-6 and TRBJ2-7, with D hard to call. This CDR3 has 13 residues. Deletions cut 6 bases from V and 5 bases from J, with 15 bases between. Germline CDR1 and CDR2: SGHDT and YYEEEE. The CDR3, as DNA: TGTGCCAGCAACCGGCGAGGATGGAACGAGCAGTACTTC. Its translation: CASNRRGWNEQYF. Full variable domain (missing parts from reference TRBV5-6 and TRBJ2-7): DAGVTQSPTHLIKTRGQQVTLRCSPKSGHDTVSWYQQALGQGPQFIFQYYEEEERQRGNFPDRFSGHQFPNYSSELNVNALLLGDSALYLCASNRRGWNEQYFGPGTRLTVT.

J is TRBJ2-3 and V is TRBV4-1; D is perhaps TRBD2 (6 bases). Germline-derived CDR1 and CDR2 are MGHRA and YSYEKL. V gave up 3 bases and J gave up 4 bases, with 20 bases separating them. The CDR3 consists of 17 residues. The chain's CDR3 is CASSHKGRERGSDTQYF. Written as DNA, the CDR3 is TGCGCCAGCAGCCACAAAGGGCGGGAAAGAGGATCAGATACGCAGTATTTT.

The V gene is TRBV9, the J gene TRBJ2-7, with D possibly being TRBD2 (5 bases). The V and J ends lost 0 bases and 3 bases respectively, with 13 bases between them. This CDR3 spans 15 amino acids. Germline CDR1 is SGDLS and CDR2 is YYNGEE. As DNA, the CDR3 is TGTGCCAGCAGCGTAGGAGGGCTAAAAGGCTACGAGCAGTACTTC. This gives the protein CASSVGGLKGYEQYF.

V is TRBV29-1 and J is TRBJ1-5, with D perhaps matching TRBD1 (6 bases). Germline assignment: CDR1 SQVTM and CDR2 ANQGSEA. The CDR3 is 13 residues long. Trimming removed 1 base from V and 7 bases from J, with 11 bases in between. CDR3 in amino acids: CSVEVSGDQPQHF. The DNA for the CDR3 is TGCAGCGTTGAAGTTTCAGGGGACCAGCCCCAGCATTTT. Full variable domain (remainder filled in from reference TRBV29-1 and TRBJ1-5): SAVISQKPSRDICQRGTSLTIQCQVDSQVTMMFWYRQQPGQSLTLIATANQGSEATYESGFVIDKFPISRPNLTFSTLTVSNMSPEDSSIYLCSVEVSGDQPQHFGDGTRLSIL.

The chain employs TRBV18 and TRBJ2-1, with TRBD2 identical over 7 bases. Germline V gives CDR1 KGHSH, CDR2 LQKENI. CDR3 length: 17 amino acids. Trimming at V came to 3 bases and at J to 0 bases, leaving 8 bases not matched to a gene. The CDR3 nucleotides read TGTGCCAGCTCACCTAAGTGGGGCGGGAGCTCCTACAATGAGCAGTTCTTC. Protein product: CASSPKWGGSSYNEQFF.